This T cell receptor beta chain is drawn from a study of T cells in localized non-small cell lung cancer. Overall study findings and caveats: When the top 100 tumor clones were examined, a median approximately 54 of them also appeared in the adjacent lung, which was paired and uninvolved. Longer overall survival was linked to higher blood T cell density. A single tumor region was sequenced, leaving heterogeneity possible.

Sequencing used immunoSEQ multiplex PCR; TCRdb keeps in-frame clones, though not all of them. This sample has 28,000 or so clones, with about 91% found just once. Notes on this clone: The antigen is unknown.

The J segment lost 7 bases and the V segment lost 5 bases, leaving 10 bases of the junction unmatched. Germline V gene sequence: CDR1 MDHEN, CDR2 SYDVKM. The CDR3 totals 16 residues. The sequencing used peripheral blood, collected before any cancer treatment. This chain connects TRBV28 to TRBJ2-1, with 11 bases matching TRBD2. This clonotype was obtained from a male donor older than 55 with stage I lung adenocarcinoma. In nucleotides, the CDR3 is TGTGCCAGCAGTACGTCACTAGCGGGGGTAAGGAATGAGCAGTTCTTC. This codes for CASSTSLAGVRNEQFF.